The 16 T cell receptor beta chains below all came from one sample that was sequenced in a study of blood T cell repertoires in COVID-19. Generated by immunoSEQ multiplex PCR, the TCRdb table keeps only in-frame clones and is missing some. The sample lists some 250,000 clones, around 85% occurring once. Specimen: peripheral blood. The receptors here all came from a woman aged 30 to 39 who had recovered from COVID-19.

This sequence joins TRBV9 and TRBJ2-3; 11 positions agree with TRBD2. Trimming took 3 bases from V and 4 from J; bases not matched to a gene: 16. Germline CDR1 and CDR2: SGDLS and YYNGEE. The CDR3 consists of 19 residues. The CDR3 DNA reads as TGTGCCAGCAGCGCCCATTCTAGCGGGGGGCCCGGCCCTCCAGATACGCAGTATTTT. This encodes CASSAHSSGGPGPPDTQYF.

The rearrangement uses TRBV18 and TRBJ2-3, with 12 positions matching TRBD1. Germline CDR1 is KGHSH and CDR2 is LQKENI. This CDR3 is built from 17 residues. V gave up 5 bases and J gave up 5 bases; unmatched junction bases: 11. The CDR3 region is CASSASGQGALKDTQYF. The DNA for the CDR3 is TGTGCCAGCTCAGCTTCGGGACAGGGGGCTCTTAAAGATACGCAGTATTTT.

The V and J genes are TRBV5-1 and TRBJ2-5; TRBD2 agrees at 11 bases. V lost 4 bases to trimming and J lost 0 bases; unmatched junction nucleotides: 2. The CDR3 covers 15 residues. Per germline, CDR1 SGHRS and CDR2 YFSETQ. The CDR3 coding sequence is TGCGCCAGCAGCGTTAGCGGGGGGGACCAAGAGACCCAGTACTTC. The encoded protein is CASSVSGGDQETQYF.

The V call is TRBV14, the J call TRBJ1-1; the match to TRBD1 covers 8 bases. Per germline, CDR1 SGHDN and CDR2 FVKESK. The ends lost 0 bases at V and 6 bases at J; junction bases unmatched: 9. There are 16 residues in the CDR3. CDR3 sequence: CASSQEMGQAGAEAFF. The CDR3 DNA reads as TGTGCCAGCAGCCAAGAAATGGGACAGGCGGGAGCTGAAGCTTTCTTT.

This chain joins TRBV7-8 and TRBJ2-3; D gene unclear. The V gene's germline CDR1 is SGHVS and CDR2 FQNEAQ. The CDR3 sequence is 17 residues long. V shed 4 bases and J shed 4 bases, with 21 bases lying between them. The CDR3 DNA follows: TGTGCCAGCAGCTCAGCCCTCGCGGCCTCCACCGCAGATACGCAGTATTTT. Translated: CASSSALAASTADTQYF.

The genes are TRBV6-5 and TRBJ2-7; D is perhaps TRBD1 (6 bases). The CDR3 has 11 amino acids. The V and J ends lost 6 bases and 7 bases respectively, with 10 bases between them. Germline V gene sequence: CDR1 MNHEY, CDR2 SVGAGI. In DNA form, the CDR3 reads TGTGCCAGCAGAGCAGGGGTTGAGCAGTACTTC. Its translation: CASRAGVEQYF.

In this sample, this clone turned up once. The V gene is TRBV19, the J gene TRBJ2-1; 13 nucleotides align to TRBD2. V was pared by 5 bases and J by 7 bases, with 14 bases of the junction left unmatched. The CDR3 length is 18 residues. CDR1 and CDR2 from the germline V gene are LNHDA and SQIVND (reference sequence). The CDR3 sequence is CASSLTSGGAHWENEQFF. The DNA of the CDR3 is TGTGCCAGTAGTCTCACTAGCGGGGGGGCCCATTGGGAAAATGAGCAGTTCTTC.

The CDR3 DNA follows: TGTGCCAGCAGCTTGTTTGAGGGTATGCGGGGAGTTAGCAATCAGCCCCAGCATTTT. This sequence encodes CASSLFEGMRGVSNQPQHF. The chain uses TRBV7-6 and TRBJ1-5; D not certain. Between the trimmed V and J ends, which lost 3 bases and 0 bases, there was a span of 21 bases. The CDR3 is 19 residues long. Per the germline V gene, CDR1 is SGHVS and CDR2 is FNYEAQ.

The chain combines TRBV20-1 with TRBJ2-5; TRBD2 agrees at 14 bases. After removal of 3 bases from V and 5 bases from J, the junction contained 11 bases not matched to a gene. This CDR3 is 17 amino acids long. The germline V gene encodes CDR1 DFQATT and CDR2 SNEGSKA (reference sequence). CDR3 nucleotide sequence: TGCAGTGCTAGTGGGGGGACTAGCGGGGGCCGGTCGGAGACCCAGTACTTC. This translates into CSASGGTSGGRSETQYF.

The chain joins TRBV14 to TRBJ1-6; D uncertain. The V gene's germline CDR1 is SGHDN and CDR2 FVKESK. V was shortened by 1 base and J by 0 bases, with 4 bases between the two germline ends. The CDR3 runs 15 residues. DNA of the CDR3: TGTGCCAGCAGCCAAGGTATCTCCTATAATTCACCCCTCCACTTT. Residues: CASSQGISYNSPLHF.

The chain recombines TRBV10-3 with TRBJ2-1; no reliable D call. V lost 3 bases to trimming and J lost 2 bases, with 11 bases between them. The CDR3 sequence is 15 residues long. Germline V CDR1 and CDR2: ENHRY, SYGVKD. The CDR3 is CAISDPSVPYNEQFF. The DNA for the CDR3 is TGTGCCATCAGTGACCCCAGCGTTCCCTACAATGAGCAGTTCTTC.

The rearrangement uses TRBV15 and TRBJ2-3, with TRBD1 identical over 10 bases. In germline, CDR1 is LNHNV, CDR2 YYDKDF (reference sequence). Unmatched junction bases numbered 5, after V lost 1 base and J lost 4 bases. The CDR3 contains 16 residues. The CDR3: CATSRVVGQGSDTQYF. The CDR3 DNA follows: TGTGCCACCAGCAGAGTTGTGGGACAGGGGTCAGATACGCAGTATTTT.

The chain recombines TRBV27 with TRBJ2-7, with D unclear. V lost 5 bases to trimming and J lost 2 bases, with 13 bases between them. The CDR3 length is 14 residues. Germline loops: CDR1 MNHEY, CDR2 SMNVEV (reference sequence). Written as DNA, the CDR3 is TGTGCCAGCAGTCCCACAGTCCCCGCCTACGAGCAGTACTTC. Translation: CASSPTVPAYEQYF.

The chain links TRBV7-2 to TRBJ2-3; D remains unclear. The CDR3 runs 14 residues. Germline lookup yields CDR1 SGHTA and CDR2 FQGNSA. V was clipped by 5 bases and J by 0 bases, with 9 bases between them. Here the CDR3 reads CASSPRPSTDTQYF. CDR3 bases: TGTGCCAGCAGCCCTAGGCCTAGCACAGATACGCAGTATTTT.

The DNA for the CDR3 is TGCGCCAGCAGCCGAGGGCAGGGGGCGAGGGAGACCCAGTACTTC. This encodes CASSRGQGARETQYF. This chain links TRBV5-1 with TRBJ2-5, with 8 positions matching TRBD1. The junction had 10 bases not matched to a gene; V was cut back by 4 bases and J by 5 bases. Germline V CDR1 and CDR2: SGHRS, YFSETQ. This CDR3 contains 15 residues.

The chain is built from TRBV18 and TRBJ2-3, with TRBD1 matching 7 bases. The CDR3 covers 17 residues. CDR1 is KGHSH and CDR2 is LQKENI in the germline V gene. Germline trimming cut 4 bases from V and 2 bases from J; bases unmatched to any gene: 12. The CDR3 region is CASSLASGTAYTDTQYF. Written as DNA, the CDR3 is TGTGCCAGCTCACTCGCATCCGGGACAGCTTACACAGATACGCAGTATTTT.